This T cell receptor beta chain was captured by sequencing in a study of cytotoxic CD8 clonotypes in ibrutinib-treated CLL. Study information: Across samples, productive templates numbered 200,000 to 300,000 and productive rearrangements reached some 94,000 on average.

Deep sequencing aimed at 1 in 200,000 to 1 in 1 million T cells' resolution. Sequencing was performed with immunoSEQ multiplex PCR; in TCRdb, only in-frame clones are kept and a portion is missing. The sample gives 250,000 or so clones, around 70% of which show up once; 15% to 17% is in the top ten. CDR3 length: 14 amino acids. Germline lookup yields CDR1 MDHEN and CDR2 SYDVKM. V lost 9 bases and J 0 bases, leaving 15 bases between the germline ends. The specimen comprised PBMCs, sampled after 24 months of ibrutinib treatment. The receptor's source is a human donor with chronic lymphocytic leukemia. The chain has TRBV28 and TRBJ2-7; D is possibly TRBD1 or TRBD2 (7 bases each). The CDR3 reads CASKSGDSSYEQYF. CDR3 DNA sequence: TGTGCCAGTAAGAGCGGGGACAGCTCCTACGAGCAGTACTTC. Looking up the rest from reference TRBV28 and TRBJ2-7 gives the full variable domain: DVKVTQSSRYLVKRTGEKVFLECVQDMDHENMFWYRQDPGLGLRLIYFSYDVKMKEKGDIPEGYSVSREKKERFSLILESASTNQTSMYLCASKSGDSSYEQYFGPGTRLTVT.